This T cell receptor beta chain was sequenced in a study of blood T cell repertoires in COVID-19. The CDR3 spans 16 residues. V lost 1 base and J lost 5, with 18 bases in between. Germline CDR1 reads MGHRA; CDR2 reads YSYEKL. Here immunoSEQ multiplex PCR was the method, and the copy in TCRdb shows in-frame clones only, minus some. The table shows about 180,000 clones, with around 87% occurring only once. The TCR was taken from a woman between 65 and 79 years old with COVID-19, enrolled during active disease. The sample comprised peripheral blood. The chain combines TRBV4-1 with TRBJ2-7; D perhaps matches TRBD2 (6 bases). CDR3 sequence reads: CASSQGVAGREDEQYF. Here the CDR3 DNA reads TGCGCCAGCAGCCAAGGGGTGGCGGGGCGCGAGGACGAGCAGTACTTC.